A single sample gave rise to the 9 T cell receptor beta chains below, sequenced in a study of identifying expanded T cells in peripheral blood. Clones were sequenced by immunoSEQ multiplex PCR, and TCRdb holds only the in-frame ones, with some missing. The sample consists of about 90,000 clones, around 88% of them appearing once. Sequenced material: blood. The source is a person aged 18 to 75 in good health.

This clone was detected a few times. This chain uses TRBV27 with TRBJ1-2; 7 bases match TRBD1. V was pared by 1 base and J by 0 bases, with 11 bases of the junction left unmatched. Germline V lookup: CDR1 MNHEY, CDR2 SMNVEV (reference sequence). This CDR3 is built from 18 residues. The CDR3 sequence: CASSLYLPRQGANYGYTF. The CDR3, as DNA: TGTGCCAGCAGTTTATATCTCCCTCGACAGGGAGCTAACTATGGCTACACCTTC.

The rearrangement uses TRBV9 and TRBJ1-2; 9 positions match TRBD1. The CDR3 length is 13 residues. The germline gives CDR1 SGDLS, CDR2 YYNGEE. J lost 7 bases, V lost 1 base, and 2 bases had no gene match. The CDR3 sequence: CASSVTGGSGYTF. CDR3 in DNA: TGTGCCAGCAGCGTAACAGGGGGCTCTGGCTACACCTTC.

The chain carries TRBV4-1 and TRBJ1-1, with D tentatively TRBD1 (5 bases). The V end was cut by 2 bases, the J end by 1 base, with 11 bases between. CDR3 length equals 15 residues. The germline V gene has CDR1 MGHRA and CDR2 YSYEKL. The CDR3 protein is CASSQLSGGNTEAFF. CDR3 nucleotides: TGCGCCAGCAGCCAACTTTCGGGGGGGAACACTGAAGCTTTCTTT.

The chain has TRBV18 and TRBJ2-7, with TRBD1 as a possible D gene (5 bases). This CDR3 is built from 16 residues. Germline CDR1 is KGHSH and CDR2 is LQKENI. V was cut by 6 bases and J by 0 bases, with 18 bases left in between. In DNA, the CDR3 is TGTGCCAGCTCCCTCCTCGTGACAGAGAGCTCCTACGAGCAGTACTTC. It yields the protein CASSLLVTESSYEQYF.

This sequence joins TRBV14 and TRBJ2-3; D remains ambiguous. CDR1 and CDR2 from the germline V gene are SGHDN and FVKESK. Trimming shortened V by 2 bases and J by 2 bases, and 8 bases separated the two germline ends. The CDR3 spans 14 residues. The DNA of the CDR3 is TGTGCCAGCAGCCAACTATTGGTCACAGATACGCAGTATTTT. This gives the protein CASSQLLVTDTQYF. The whole variable domain, remainder taken from reference TRBV14 and TRBJ2-3, is EAGVTQFPSHSVIEKGQTVTLRCDPISGHDNLYWYRRVMGKEIKFLLHFVKESKQDESGMPNNRFLAERTGGTYSTLKVQPAELEDSGVYFCASSQLLVTDTQYFGPGTRLTVL.

The rearrangement uses TRBV13 and TRBJ2-1; 9 bases are shared with TRBD1. Germline V gene lookup returns CDR1 PRHDT and CDR2 FYEKMQ (reference sequence). CDR3 length: 17 residues. The trim removed 5 bases at V and 0 bases at J, leaving 8 bases unmatched. CDR3 sequence reads: CASSLGQGTPSYNEQFF. CDR3 sequence (DNA): TGTGCCAGCAGCCTCGGACAGGGGACACCCTCCTACAATGAGCAGTTCTTC.

The rearrangement links TRBV6-5 to TRBJ2-5; unclear D gene. This CDR3 is 13 amino acids long. Germline V gene sequence: CDR1 MNHEY, CDR2 SVGAGI. The V end lost 6 bases, the J end lost 5 bases, and 13 bases lay between the germline ends. CDR3 nucleotide sequence: TGTGCCAGCAGCTTCAGCTCGGGTGAGACCCAGTACTTC. It yields the protein CASSFSSGETQYF.

V and J are TRBV11-3 and TRBJ2-3; 10 nucleotides agree with TRBD1. Germline lookup yields CDR1 SGHNT and CDR2 YENEEA. The CDR3 runs 16 residues. Germline trimming cut 2 bases from V and 4 bases from J; bases unmatched to any gene: 6. The CDR3 region is CASSLRTGGFSDTQYF. CDR3 bases: TGTGCCAGCAGCTTAAGGACAGGGGGGTTTTCAGATACGCAGTATTTT.

The CDR3 here is CASSLRFTQYF. CDR3 nucleotide sequence: TGTGCCAGCAGCTTGCGGTTTACGCAGTATTTT. The rearrangement uses TRBV7-2 and TRBJ2-3; D gene uncertain. From germline, CDR1 is SGHTA and CDR2 FQGNSA. The CDR3 consists of 11 residues. The ends were cut back, 3 bases at V and 8 bases at J, with 6 bases in the middle.